Below are 26 T cell receptor beta chains sequenced from a single sample in a study of shared clonotypes between healthy human individuals (dated by TCRdb to the early 2020s). Receptor amplification or capture employed the immunoSEQ multiplex PCR assay. TCRdb carries this immuneACCESS record with in-frame sequences only. Its versions omit some clonotypes, under half of them owing to an unresolved V gene in the studies checked, with the rest unexplained. The sample yields around 79,000 clones; about 65% were counted once. In total, the top ten clones hold 51% of the sample. The sequenced sample consisted of memory CD8+ T cells sorted from blood. The sample's cell subset or site label, decoded: CD45RO+ cells pooled with CCR7-negative TemRA cells. The receptors derive from a man aged 25 to 45 in good health.

Ten or more counts support this clone. The chain carries TRBV30 and TRBJ2-2; D is perhaps TRBD1 (6 bases). Germline-derived CDR1 and CDR2 are GTSNPN and SVGIG (reference sequence). V lost 0 bases and J 0 bases, leaving 17 bases between the germline ends. The CDR3 contains 18 residues. This chain's CDR3 is CAWSVYAGEIANTGELFF. CDR3 DNA: TGTGCCTGGAGTGTATACGCAGGGGAGATTGCGAACACCGGGGAGCTGTTTTTT.

This clone was seen many times. The chain uses TRBV18 and TRBJ2-1, with TRBD2 identical over 10 bases. V lost 6 bases to trimming and J lost 7 bases; unmatched junction nucleotides: 15. CDR1 KGHSH and CDR2 LQKENI come from the germline V gene. CDR3 length: 17 amino acids. The DNA of the CDR3 is TGTGCCAGCTCCCTATACAGAGCGGGAGGGCCGGGGAATGAGCAGTTCTTC. The encoded protein is CASSLYRAGGPGNEQFF.

The chain joins TRBV28 to TRBJ2-3; no clear D. CDR1 and CDR2 from the germline V gene are MDHEN and SYDVKM. Trimming left V 2 bases short and J 3 bases short, with 6 bases between. The CDR3 is made up of 13 amino acids. The CDR3 here is CASSLLRTDTQYF. CDR3 nucleotides: TGTGCCAGCAGTTTACTTCGGACAGATACGCAGTATTTT.

The chain has TRBV7-3 and TRBJ2-1; D might be TRBD1 (5 bases). Trimming took 5 bases from V and 5 from J, leaving 10 bases between them. The CDR3 has 13 amino acids. From germline, CDR1 is SGHTA and CDR2 FQGTGA. The CDR3 coding sequence is TGTGCCAGCAGCCAGGGCGGAGACAATGAGCAGTTCTTC. It codes for CASSQGGDNEQFF.

This clone has at least ten counts. The rearrangement joins TRBV6-5 to TRBJ1-5, with a weak D call TRBD1 (5 bases). The length of the CDR3 is 13 residues. Germline values: CDR1 MNHEY, CDR2 SVGAGI. V shed 6 bases and J shed 10 bases, with 16 bases lying between them. The DNA for the CDR3 is TGTGCCAGCAGCAAACTTTCGGGGCAACCCCAGCATTTT. Amino acids: CASSKLSGQPQHF.

The V call is TRBV27, the J call TRBJ1-1; D is possibly TRBD1 (6 bases). Germline loops: CDR1 MNHEY, CDR2 SMNVEV (reference sequence). The CDR3 contains 14 residues. V lost 6 bases, J lost 0 bases, and 11 bases lay in between. The CDR3 nucleotides read TGTGCCAGCAGCACGGGGGGCTTGAACACTGAAGCTTTCTTT. Residues: CASSTGGLNTEAFF.

The chain recombines TRBV19 with TRBJ2-3; D is unclear. The CDR3 loop spans 15 amino acids. Trimming removed 1 base at V and 6 bases at J, with 14 bases between. In germline, CDR1 is LNHDA, CDR2 SQIVND (reference sequence). CDR3 DNA: TGTGCCAGTAGTATAGCGGTCAGGCAGCGCGATACGCAGTATTTT. It is translated as CASSIAVRQRDTQYF.

This clone was picked up a small number of times. This chain uses TRBV28 with TRBJ2-5; 9 nucleotides align to TRBD1. V gave up 5 bases and J gave up 2 bases; unmatched junction bases: 9. The CDR3 runs 16 residues. Germline V gene data show CDR1 as MDHEN and CDR2 as SYDVKM. The CDR3 sequence is CASSPDRGDQQETQYF. For the CDR3, the DNA is TGTGCCAGCAGTCCCGACAGGGGGGATCAACAAGAGACCCAGTACTTC.

This clone was recorded a few times. The rearrangement links TRBV4-1 to TRBJ2-2; possibly TRBD1 for D (5 bases). The CDR3 covers 16 residues. The V end was cut by 2 bases, the J end by 4 bases, with 14 bases between. Germline V gives CDR1 MGHRA, CDR2 YSYEKL. This CDR3 reads CASSQSETGFTGELFF. The CDR3 DNA reads TGCGCCAGCAGCCAATCCGAAACAGGCTTCACCGGGGAGCTGTTTTTT.

The V call is TRBV6-1, the J call TRBJ2-7, with 8 positions matching TRBD1. V shed 4 bases and J 2 bases; nucleotides not matched to a gene: 1. Per germline, CDR1 MNHNS and CDR2 SASEGT. This CDR3 region has 13 residues. The CDR3 region is CASSVDRAYEQYF. In nucleotides, the CDR3 is TGTGCCAGCAGTGTGGACAGGGCCTACGAGCAGTACTTC.

This clone came up a few times. The chain joins TRBV5-4 to TRBJ2-3; 12 bases align to TRBD2. The CDR3 contains 17 residues. Germline trimming cut 4 bases from V and 5 bases from J; bases unmatched to any gene: 11. Germline values: CDR1 SGHNT, CDR2 YYREEE (reference sequence). The CDR3 sequence: CASSPGTGLAGLDTQYF. The CDR3 DNA sequence: TGTGCCAGCAGCCCGGGGACGGGACTAGCGGGTTTAGATACGCAGTATTTT.

The chain joins TRBV29-1 to TRBJ2-2, with D tentatively TRBD2 (6 bases). Trimming pared 7 bases from V and 2 bases from J, leaving 17 bases between. This CDR3 comprises 15 residues. The V gene's germline CDR1 is SQVTM and CDR2 ANQGSEA. CDR3 DNA sequence: TGCAGCGCGACCTTGCAGGGAGGAAACACCGGGGAGCTGTTTTTT. Its translation is CSATLQGGNTGELFF.

The table lists this clone with many counts. This chain's CDR3 is CASSQDLGAPSNEQFF. The CDR3, as DNA: TGCGCCAGCAGCCAAGATTTGGGCGCCCCTAGTAATGAGCAGTTCTTC. The V gene is TRBV4-3, the J gene TRBJ2-1; D not certain. V was cut by 0 bases and J by 7 bases, with 16 bases left in between. The CDR3 totals 16 residues. Germline lookup yields CDR1 LGHNA and CDR2 YSLEER.

This sequence joins TRBV7-2 and TRBJ2-7; unclear D gene. CDR1 is SGHTA, CDR2 FQGNSA, per germline. V gave up 4 bases and J gave up 0 bases, with 10 bases separating them. The CDR3 extends over 14 amino acids. CDR3 amino acids: CASSSLPTSYEQYF. The CDR3 DNA reads TGTGCCAGCAGCTCCCTCCCTACCTCCTACGAGCAGTACTTC.

The chain couples TRBV19 to TRBJ2-1; 8 bases are a match to TRBD2. With 5 bases clipped from V and 7 bases from J, the junction kept 4 bases outside the gene matches. This CDR3 is built from 13 residues. The germline CDR1 and CDR2 sequences are LNHDA and SQIVND (reference sequence). The CDR3 protein is CASSLGLGNEQFF. CDR3 DNA sequence: TGTGCCAGTAGTTTGGGACTAGGGAATGAGCAGTTCTTC.

This clone was seen ten or more times. V gene TRBV28 combines with J gene TRBJ1-1; possible D gene TRBD1, 5 bases. Germline loops: CDR1 MDHEN, CDR2 SYDVKM. The CDR3 is made up of 11 amino acids. Trimming left V 3 bases short and J 7 bases short, with 6 bases between. The CDR3 nucleotides read TGTGCCAGCAGTTTGGGGGATGAAGCTTTCTTT. As protein: CASSLGDEAFF.

The chain employs TRBV6-6 and TRBJ2-2; D is uncertain. Trimming removed 0 bases from V and 9 bases from J, with 2 bases in between. From germline, CDR1 is MNHNY and CDR2 SVGAGI (reference sequence). CDR3 length: 11 amino acids. CDR3 DNA: TGTGCCAGCAGTTACTCGAGGGAGCTGTTTTTT. Amino acid sequence: CASSYSRELFF.

This clone was observed a single time. The chain recombines TRBV2 with TRBJ2-5; 9 nucleotides line up with TRBD2. The V gene end was trimmed by 0 bases and the J gene end by 2 bases; junction bases not matched to a gene: 10. CDR1 and CDR2 from the germline V gene are SNHLY and FYNNEI. This CDR3 is 18 amino acids long. This CDR3 reads CASSEALHRLAGQETQYF. CDR3 bases: TGTGCCAGCAGTGAAGCGCTTCATAGGCTAGCGGGACAAGAGACCCAGTACTTC. Drawing the rest from reference TRBV2 and TRBJ2-5, the complete variable domain is EPEVTQTPSHQVTQMGQEVILRCVPISNHLYFYWYRQILGQKVEFLVSFYNNEISEKSEIFDDQFSVERPDGSNFTLKIRSTKLEDSAMYFCASSEALHRLAGQETQYFGPGTRLLVL.

In its sample, this clone was seen a few times. The rearrangement joins TRBV10-1 to TRBJ2-2; D remains ambiguous. Germline V lookup: CDR1 WNHNN, CDR2 SYGVQD (reference sequence). This CDR3 contains 12 residues. V gave up 6 bases and J gave up 1 base, with 3 bases separating them. The CDR3 reads CASRRNTGELFF. Written as DNA, the CDR3 is TGCGCCAGCAGACGGAACACCGGGGAGCTGTTTTTT.

This chain joins TRBV5-6 and TRBJ2-7, with D unclear. The CDR3 is 13 residues long. The germline gives CDR1 SGHDT, CDR2 YYEEEE. Trimming left V 4 bases short and J 13 bases short, with 21 bases between. Here the CDR3 reads CASSLGHGSDHYF. CDR3 nucleotides: TGTGCCAGCAGCCTCGGGCACGGATCGGATCATTACTTC.

The V and J genes are TRBV25-1 and TRBJ2-5, with unresolved D. Trimming took 4 bases from V and 1 from J, leaving 13 bases between them. The CDR3 spans 15 residues. Germline loops: CDR1 MGHDK, CDR2 SYGVNS. CDR3 region: CASSGSPSSQETQYF. CDR3 bases: TGTGCCAGCAGTGGGAGCCCATCATCCCAAGAGACCCAGTACTTC.

This clone has more than one count but fewer than ten. V is TRBV7-9 and J is TRBJ2-5; a weak D match, TRBD1 (6 bases). Germline CDR1 and CDR2: SEHNR and FQNEAQ (reference sequence). V was clipped by 5 bases and J by 5 bases, with 6 bases between them. This CDR3 has 11 residues. The CDR3: CASSQGETQYF. The CDR3 DNA is TGTGCCAGCAGCCAGGGGGAGACCCAGTACTTC.

The gene calls are TRBV4-1 and TRBJ2-7; D gene uncertain. The germline V and J ends were trimmed by 1 base and 2 bases, with 12 bases remaining between them. Germline values: CDR1 MGHRA, CDR2 YSYEKL. This CDR3 comprises 15 residues. The CDR3 DNA sequence: TGCGCCAGCAGCCAAGGGCTGGGATCAGCCTACGAGCAGTACTTC. It translates to CASSQGLGSAYEQYF.

The chain joins TRBV7-6 to TRBJ1-1, with D uncertain. The CDR3 is made up of 12 amino acids. V was trimmed by 6 bases and J by 0 bases, leaving 5 bases between them. Germline V gene lookup returns CDR1 SGHVS and CDR2 FNYEAQ. In DNA form, the CDR3 reads TGTGCCAGCAGTTACATGAACACTGAAGCTTTCTTT. Amino acid sequence: CASSYMNTEAFF.

The chain couples TRBV25-1 to TRBJ2-7; TRBD1 is a possible D gene (6 bases). The CDR3 is made up of 15 amino acids. The germline V and J ends were trimmed by 3 bases and 2 bases, with 14 bases remaining between them. From germline, CDR1 is MGHDK and CDR2 SYGVNS. CDR3 nucleotide sequence: TGTGCCAGCAGTGAGACCGGGACAACGCCCTACGAGCAGTACTTC. Protein sequence: CASSETGTTPYEQYF.

This chain joins TRBV19 and TRBJ1-5; tentatively, D is TRBD1 (6 bases). Between the trimmed V and J ends, which lost 6 bases and 2 bases, there was a span of 17 bases. Germline V CDR1 and CDR2: LNHDA, SQIVND (reference sequence). CDR3 length: 16 amino acids. The CDR3 is CASRPYRAGGNQPQHF. DNA for the CDR3: TGTGCCAGTAGACCATACCGGGCAGGGGGCAATCAGCCCCAGCATTTT.